This T cell receptor (beta chain) is from a study of early T cells in non-severe SARS-CoV-2 infection. The V gene's germline CDR1 is LGHDT and CDR2 YNNKEL (reference sequence). The V end was cut by 4 bases, the J end by 4 bases, with 19 bases between. This CDR3 region has 17 residues. This clonotype was seen many times. Using its own MiXCR run on the 5' RACE reads, TCRdb lists one record per CDR3 protein. The table records 77,000 or so distinct CDR3 sequences, more than 12% of them present only once. The material was whole blood, obtained at baseline. The receptor was isolated from an adult who was a healthcare worker with PCR-confirmed SARS-CoV-2 infection or an uninfected control (not recorded which). V is TRBV3-1 and J is TRBJ2-2; D may be TRBD1 (6 bases). The DNA of the CDR3 is TGTGCCAGCAGCCCCCAAGGGGGACGCAAGGGCACCGGGGAGCTGTTTTTT. Its protein is CASSPQGGRKGTGELFF.